This T cell receptor (beta chain) comes out of a study of PD-L1 blockade in urothelial cancer. Study-level information: A median around 140,000 T cells were found in blood samples. Study results and limitations: A pretreatment blood TCR clonality that fell below the median predicted better progression-free and overall survival.

As for time point: peripheral blood 6 weeks after treatment start. Using immunoSEQ multiplex PCR, the repertoire was profiled, and TCRdb retains in-frame clones only, with some absent. Of more than 95,000 clones in the sample, about 84% were seen once. Comment on this clone: Its antigen is as yet unknown.

The CDR3 is 13 residues long. CDR1 and CDR2 (germline): KGHSH, LQKENI. Trimming removed 4 bases at V and 9 bases at J, with 13 bases between. This sequence joins TRBV18 and TRBJ2-1; TRBD2 might be the D (6 bases). The receptor's source is a man over 45 with urothelial cancer. This sample comprised PBMCs, obtained around atezolizumab (anti-PD-L1) treatment. CDR3 DNA sequence: TGTGCCAGCTCACGCGGGACTCTTGGTGAGCAGTTCTTC. It yields the protein CASSRGTLGEQFF.